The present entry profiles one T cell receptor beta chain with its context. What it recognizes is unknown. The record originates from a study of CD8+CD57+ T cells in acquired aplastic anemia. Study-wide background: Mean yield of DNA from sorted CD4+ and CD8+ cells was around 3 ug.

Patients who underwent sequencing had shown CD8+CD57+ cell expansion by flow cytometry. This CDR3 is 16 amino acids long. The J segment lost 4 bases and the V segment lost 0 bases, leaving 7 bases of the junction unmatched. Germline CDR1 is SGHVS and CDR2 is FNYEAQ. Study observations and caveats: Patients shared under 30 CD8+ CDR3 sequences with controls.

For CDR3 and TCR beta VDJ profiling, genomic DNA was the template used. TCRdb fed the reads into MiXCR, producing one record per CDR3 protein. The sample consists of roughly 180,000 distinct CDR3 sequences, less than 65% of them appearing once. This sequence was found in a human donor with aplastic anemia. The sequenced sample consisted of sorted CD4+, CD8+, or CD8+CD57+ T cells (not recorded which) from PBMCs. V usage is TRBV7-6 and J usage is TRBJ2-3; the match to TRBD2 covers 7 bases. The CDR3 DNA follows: TGTGCCAGCAGCTTAGCGCAAACGGGGGGTCCAGATACGCAGTATTTT. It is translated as CASSLAQTGGPDTQYF.